Listed below are T cell receptor beta chains from one sample, sequenced in a study of beta chain features in type 1 diabetes. Data came from immunoSEQ multiplex PCR; TCRdb stores just in-frame clones and leaves some out. This table holds approximately 300,000 clones, 8% to 13% found once. The sequencing input was naive CD4+ T cells from blood. The receptors were gathered from a woman aged 30 to 39 in good health. The CDR3 runs from the conserved cysteine through the conserved F or W. D genes are given only for firm matches. Size values are once, few and many counts, or a class for expanded clones, and some rows have none.

TRBD2	TRBJ2-7	few	13	TRBV6-5	CASSYSGRDEQYF	TGTGCCAGCAGTTACTCAGGGAGGGACGAGCAGTACTTC
.	TRBJ2-5	few	10	TRBV20-1	CSGKVETQYF	TGCAGCGGGAAGGTAGAGACCCAGTACTTC
.	TRBJ1-1	few	14	TRBV5-4	CASSLETMNTEAFF	TGTGCCAGCAGCTTGGAGACAATGAACACTGAAGCTTTCTTT
TRBD2	TRBJ2-7	few	15	TRBV25-1	CASTGPAGGPYEQYF	TGTGCCAGCACGGGACCCGCGGGAGGCCCCTACGAGCAGTACTTC
TRBD1	TRBJ2-3	.	16	TRBV7-2	CASSLSGTGGKNTQYF	TGTGCCAGCAGCCTTTCCGGGACAGGGGGTAAAAATACGCAGTATTTT
TRBD1	TRBJ1-1	few	13	TRBV7-3	CASSSKTGGKAFF	TGTGCCAGCAGCTCAAAAACAGGGGGTAAAGCTTTCTTT
.	TRBJ1-3	.	15	TRBV13	CASSLGGLRGNTIYF	TGTGCCAGCAGCTTAGGGGGGCTTAGAGGAAACACCATATATTTT
.	TRBJ2-5	.	16	TRBV5-8	CASSLFGTGAKETQYF	TGTGCCAGCAGCTTGTTCGGAACAGGAGCTAAAGAGACCCAGTACTTC
TRBD1	TRBJ2-2	few	17	TRBV5-4	CASSGRTTGVVTGELFF	TGTGCCAGCAGCGGCAGAACAACAGGGGTCGTCACCGGGGAGCTGTTTTTT
.	TRBJ2-7	few	14	TRBV27	CASSGLGRPYEQYF	TGTGCCAGCAGTGGACTGGGTCGTCCCTACGAGCAGTACTTC
TRBD1	TRBJ2-7	.	14	TRBV7-2	CASSPGQEYYEQYF	TGTGCCAGCAGCCCGGGACAGGAGTACTACGAGCAGTACTTC
.	TRBJ2-4	few	15	TRBV18	CASSPDRLPKNIQYF	TGTGCCAGCTCACCTGACCGACTACCCAAAAACATTCAGTACTTC
.	TRBJ2-1	.	11	TRBV30	CAWSIVNEQFF	TGTGCCTGGAGTATCGTCAATGAGCAGTTCTTC
TRBD1	TRBJ2-3	few	14	TRBV9	CASRGQGAADTQYF	TGTGCCAGCAGGGGACAGGGCGCGGCAGATACGCAGTATTTT
TRBD1	TRBJ2-7	.	15	TRBV7-9	CASSSRPGQGVEQYF	TGTGCCAGCAGCTCAAGGCCGGGACAGGGGGTCGAGCAGTACTTC
.	TRBJ1-5	.	15	TRBV7-2	CASSSDSSRNQPQHF	TGTGCCAGCAGCTCCGACTCTAGCCGAAATCAGCCCCAGCATTTT
.	TRBJ2-7	few	15	TRBV5-1	CASSISVTFSYEQYF	TGCGCCAGCAGCATCAGCGTGACCTTCTCCTACGAGCAGTACTTC
TRBD2	TRBJ2-7	.	15	TRBV28	CASSSIGTSDPEQYF	TGTGCCAGCAGTTCAATTGGGACTAGCGATCCCGAGCAGTACTTC
.	TRBJ1-5	.	16	TRBV28	CASSPSIGGSNQPQHF	TGTGCCAGCAGTCCCTCGATTGGAGGGAGCAATCAGCCCCAGCATTTT
TRBD2	TRBJ2-3	.	16	TRBV5-1	CASSSRTSGSTDTQYF	TGCGCCAGCAGCTCGCGGACTAGCGGGAGCACAGATACGCAGTATTTT
TRBD2	TRBJ2-7	.	15	TRBV28	CASSPELAGVSEQYF	TGTGCCAGCAGCCCGGAGCTAGCGGGAGTTTCGGAGCAGTACTTC
TRBD1	TRBJ1-2	once	15	TRBV6-5	CASSYSYGTDYGYTF	TGTGCCAGCAGTTACTCATACGGGACAGACTATGGCTACACCTTC
TRBD1	TRBJ2-1	.	15	TRBV28	CASRSGTGWGNEQFF	TGTGCCAGCAGGTCCGGGACAGGATGGGGCAATGAGCAGTTCTTC